This T cell receptor beta chain was identified in a study of blood T cell repertoires in COVID-19. Whole-study context: What the recovered Cohort 3 donors had was two negative PCRs, clearance, or symptom resolution.

Clones were read by immunoSEQ multiplex PCR, and TCRdb kept only the in-frame ones, dropping some. The table includes 330,000 or so clones, approximately 87% detected once. CDR1 and CDR2 from the germline V gene are SGHRS and YFSETQ. V lost 0 bases, J lost 3 bases, and 4 bases lay in between. This CDR3 contains 12 residues. Everyone who took part was about 18 to 90 years old, and they came from 24 US areas. Cohort assignment relied on participant-reported clinical history. This clonotype was sampled from a middle-aged man in a cohort exposed to, infected with or recovered from COVID-19 (not recorded which). Sequences were obtained from PBMCs or T cells enriched from blood (not recorded which). V usage is TRBV5-1 and J usage is TRBJ2-7; D call uncertain. CDR3 DNA sequence: TGCGCCAGCAGCTTGGGAGACTACGAGCAGTACTTC. Translated: CASSLGDYEQYF.